Listed here are 20 T cell receptor beta chains from one sample, sequenced in a study of shared clonotypes between healthy human individuals. The method was immunoSEQ multiplex PCR; TCRdb's version includes in-frame clones alone and lacks a portion of them. The repertoire holds about 1.5 million clones, approximately 98% seen once, with roughly 0.45% in the top ten. The sample comprised naive CD4+ T cells sorted from blood. The subset is: CD45RA+ positively selected. The receptors derive from a man younger than 40 in good health.

This chain links TRBV4-1 with TRBJ2-1; 7 positions agree with TRBD1. This CDR3 contains 14 residues. The germline gives CDR1 MGHRA, CDR2 YSYEKL. V lost 3 bases to trimming and J lost 6 bases; unmatched junction nucleotides: 5. The CDR3 sequence is CASSHPDRPNEQFF. CDR3 bases: TGCGCCAGCAGCCACCCGGACAGGCCCAATGAGCAGTTCTTC.

This chain uses TRBV7-2 with TRBJ2-7; 7 nucleotides line up with TRBD1. The CDR3 runs to 15 residues. V lost 4 bases, J lost 0 bases, and 6 bases stayed unmatched. Germline V gene lookup returns CDR1 SGHTA and CDR2 FQGNSA. The DNA for the CDR3 is TGTGCCAGCAGCTCCCGGACAGGACCCTCCTACGAGCAGTACTTC. As protein: CASSSRTGPSYEQYF.

The chain is built from TRBV5-1 and TRBJ2-2; tentative D call: TRBD1 (6 bases). CDR1 is SGHRS and CDR2 is YFSETQ in the germline V gene. CDR3 length equals 15 residues. V was trimmed by 5 bases and J by 2 bases, leaving 13 bases between them. CDR3 loop: CASRTGTSNTGELFF. CDR3 nucleotides: TGCGCCAGCAGAACCGGGACATCAAACACCGGGGAGCTGTTTTTT.

Comments on this clone: Other DNA sequences in this specimen translate into the identical CDR3. The V and J genes are TRBV5-1 and TRBJ2-7; TRBD1 matches at 9 bases. CDR3 length: 14 amino acids. Germline trimming cut 0 bases from V and 4 bases from J; bases unmatched to any gene: 2. CDR1 and CDR2 from the germline V gene are SGHRS and YFSETQ. CDR3 bases: TGCGCCAGCAGCTTGGCACAGGGGGCTTACGAGCAGTACTTC. This gives the protein CASSLAQGAYEQYF.

In DNA, the CDR3 is TGTGCCAGCAGTGATGGGCTAGCGGGGATCACAGATACGCAGTATTTT. This encodes CASSDGLAGITDTQYF. The J gene is TRBJ2-3, the V gene TRBV2; 9 bases fit TRBD2. Per germline, CDR1 SNHLY and CDR2 FYNNEI. The CDR3 runs to 16 residues. V shed 3 bases, J shed 2 bases, and the junction held 6 bases outside the gene matches. The variable domain in full, completed from reference TRBV2 and TRBJ2-3, reads EPEVTQTPSHQVTQMGQEVILRCVPISNHLYFYWYRQILGQKVEFLVSFYNNEISEKSEIFDDQFSVERPDGSNFTLKIRSTKLEDSAMYFCASSDGLAGITDTQYFGPGTRLTVL.

The V and J genes are TRBV27 and TRBJ2-1; D not resolved. CDR1 is MNHEY and CDR2 is SMNVEV in the germline V gene (reference sequence). Trimming stripped 2 bases from V and 5 bases from J, with 7 bases between. CDR3 length: 13 residues. CDR3 sequence (DNA): TGTGCCAGCAGTTTAGGTCGGCACAATGAGCAGTTCTTC. Residues: CASSLGRHNEQFF.

This sequence joins TRBV6-6 and TRBJ1-3; unclear D gene. The CDR3 loop spans 15 amino acids. Germline V CDR1 and CDR2: MNHNY, SVGAGI (reference sequence). The V gene lost 7 bases and the J gene lost 0 bases, with 13 bases spanning the gap. The chain's CDR3 is CASTTVINSGNTIYF. The CDR3, as DNA: TGTGCCAGCACCACGGTGATAAACTCTGGAAACACCATATATTTT.

The table lists this clone with a count of one. The chain uses TRBV7-8 and TRBJ1-2, with a possible D match to TRBD1 (6 bases). The CDR3 runs 15 residues. Germline V gene sequence: CDR1 SGHVS, CDR2 FQNEAQ. Trimming removed 5 bases from V and 0 bases from J, with 13 bases in between. The CDR3 loop reads CASSLDRLANYGYTF. The CDR3, as DNA: TGTGCCAGCAGCCTAGACAGGTTAGCTAACTATGGCTACACCTTC. Supplemented by reference TRBV7-8 and TRBJ1-2, the full variable domain reads GAGVSQSPRYKVAKRGQDVALRCDPISGHVSLFWYQQALGQGPEFLTYFQNEAQLDKSGLPSDRFFAERPEGSVSTLKIQRTQQEDSAVYLCASSLDRLANYGYTFGSGTRLTVV.

CDR3 loop: CASSLPWVYGYTF. CDR3 sequence (DNA): TGTGCCAGCAGCTTGCCGTGGGTCTATGGCTACACCTTC. The chain joins TRBV5-6 to TRBJ1-2; D uncertain. CDR1 and CDR2 from the germline V gene are SGHDT and YYEEEE. CDR3 size: 13 residues. V was pared by 1 base and J by 4 bases, with 8 bases between.

Comment on this clone: Within the sample, other DNA sequences also encode this same CDR3. The chain combines TRBV18 with TRBJ2-7; TRBD2 agrees at 8 bases. V shed 3 bases and J 3 bases; nucleotides not matched to a gene: 4. Looked up from germline, CDR1 is KGHSH and CDR2 is LQKENI. The CDR3 runs to 14 residues. The CDR3 protein is CASSPPGLVYEQYF. In DNA form, the CDR3 reads TGTGCCAGCTCACCCCCGGGACTAGTCTACGAGCAGTACTTC. The variable domain in full, completed from reference TRBV18 and TRBJ2-7, reads NAGVMQNPRHLVRRRGQEARLRCSPMKGHSHVYWYRQLPEEGLKFMVYLQKENIIDESGMPKERFSAEFPKEGPSILRIQQVVRGDSAAYFCASSPPGLVYEQYFGPGTRLTVT.

The chain joins TRBV5-4 to TRBJ2-7, with D possibly being TRBD1 or TRBD2 (5 bases each). Trimming removed 4 bases from V and 6 bases from J, with 23 bases in between. The length of the CDR3 is 16 residues. Germline V gives CDR1 SGHNT, CDR2 YYREEE (reference sequence). Here the CDR3 reads CASSRGAIEREAEQYF. CDR3 sequence (DNA): TGTGCCAGCAGCCGTGGGGCTATAGAGAGGGAAGCCGAGCAGTACTTC.

The V and J genes are TRBV29-1 and TRBJ2-5; 8 bases fit TRBD2. The V segment lost 5 bases and the J segment 4 bases; nucleotides outside the gene matches: 6. Germline loops: CDR1 SQVTM, CDR2 ANQGSEA. The length of the CDR3 is 13 residues. Here the CDR3 reads CSVSGSGRETQYF. CDR3 nucleotide sequence: TGCAGCGTTTCTGGCAGCGGGAGAGAGACCCAGTACTTC.

About this clone: This CDR3 is also generated by other DNA sequences in the sample. The rearrangement uses TRBV7-2 and TRBJ2-7; 10 nucleotides line up with TRBD2. The CDR3 sequence is 17 residues long. The germline V gene has CDR1 SGHTA and CDR2 FQGNSA. The V gene end was trimmed by 2 bases and the J gene end by 0 bases; junction bases not matched to a gene: 7. The CDR3 here is CASSLSAPSGSSYEQYF. The CDR3 DNA sequence: TGTGCCAGCAGCTTATCGGCCCCTAGCGGGAGCTCCTACGAGCAGTACTTC.

V is TRBV5-1 and J is TRBJ2-2; D not resolved. The CDR3 totals 14 residues. The germline V gene encodes CDR1 SGHRS and CDR2 YFSETQ. V shed 4 bases and J shed 2 bases, with 9 bases lying between them. The CDR3 coding sequence is TGCGCCAGCAGCGTGGACCCTAACACCGGGGAGCTGTTTTTT. This gives the protein CASSVDPNTGELFF.

The V call is TRBV5-1, the J call TRBJ1-5, with D perhaps TRBD1 (5 bases). The CDR3 contains 16 residues. Germline V CDR1 and CDR2: SGHRS, YFSETQ. Trimming took 0 bases from V and 6 from J, leaving 16 bases between them. Here the CDR3 DNA reads TGCGCCAGCAGCTTGGTCCCAGGGCTAGGGAGTCAGCCCCAGCATTTT. It yields the protein CASSLVPGLGSQPQHF.

The V gene is TRBV19, the J gene TRBJ2-1; 9 nucleotides match TRBD2. CDR1 and CDR2 from the germline V gene are LNHDA and SQIVND (reference sequence). This CDR3 has 12 amino acids. J gave up 4 bases and V 9 bases, and 1 base lay outside the gene matches. As DNA, the CDR3 is TGTGCCAGCAGCGGGAGGTACAATGAGCAGTTCTTC. Residues: CASSGRYNEQFF.

CDR3 nucleotides: TGTGCCAGCTCACATCGGGACAGGGTTTACGATGAGCAGTTCTTC. Its protein product is CASSHRDRVYDEQFF. The V call is TRBV18, the J call TRBJ2-1, with 9 bases that match TRBD1. With 4 bases clipped from V and 8 bases from J, the junction kept 9 bases outside the gene matches. This CDR3 comprises 15 residues. CDR1 KGHSH and CDR2 LQKENI come from the germline V gene.

The chain has TRBV10-3 and TRBJ1-5, with 8 bases that match TRBD1. Trimming at V came to 0 bases and at J to 5 bases, leaving 9 bases not matched to a gene. Germline loops: CDR1 ENHRY, CDR2 SYGVKD. This CDR3 is 17 amino acids long. The CDR3: CAISESWQGASHQPQHF. For the CDR3, the DNA is TGTGCCATCAGTGAGTCGTGGCAGGGGGCATCCCATCAGCCCCAGCATTTT.

The rearrangement uses TRBV7-9 and TRBJ2-7, with 7 bases matching TRBD2. The CDR3 extends over 12 amino acids. Germline-derived CDR1 and CDR2 are SEHNR and FQNEAQ (reference sequence). Germline trimming cut 5 bases from V and 9 bases from J; bases unmatched to any gene: 7. The CDR3 region has the DNA TGTGCCAGCAGCCCGCCTGGGAGGGGGCAGTACTTC. This encodes CASSPPGRGQYF.

The chain has TRBV30 and TRBJ2-7; 9 positions agree with TRBD1. CDR3 size: 16 residues. Trimming at V came to 5 bases and at J to 0 bases, leaving 11 bases not matched to a gene. CDR1 is GTSNPN and CDR2 is SVGIG in the germline V gene (reference sequence). CDR3 amino acids: CAWSRDRDSPSYEQYF. DNA for the CDR3: TGTGCCTGGTCCCGGGACAGGGATTCCCCCTCCTACGAGCAGTACTTC.